This TCR beta chain came from a study of cytomegalovirus exposure and HLA in healthy donors. Regarding the study as a whole: A few chains linked to CMV were shown in vitro to be specific for CMV antigens. A later examination showed that TCR association rates differed by HLA locus, with DRB1 most and HLA-C fewest. Reportedly, TCR beta sequences accurately predicted HLA-A and HLA-B alleles in most subjects. Later analysis indicated greater clonal expansion among HLA-associated TCR beta chains than among equally common other chains.

Details on this clone: Antigen unknown.

The PCR employed 60 Vbeta primers together with 13 Jbeta primers. Profiling relied on immunoSEQ multiplex PCR, and the TCRdb table lists in-frame clones only, not all of them. The profile covers approximately 90,000 clones, with around four fifths appearing a single time and 1.4% taken by the ten largest. The germline gives CDR1 SGHAT, CDR2 FQNNGV. Trimming stripped 2 bases from V and 0 bases from J, with 11 bases between. The CDR3 loop spans 15 amino acids. Specimen: PBMCs. This chain links TRBV11-2 with TRBJ2-7; maybe TRBD2 (6 bases). This TCR came from a male donor in good health and CMV-seronegative. CDR3 in amino acids: CASSLRDGSSYEQYF. CDR3 nucleotide sequence: TGTGCCAGCAGCTTAAGGGACGGGAGCTCCTACGAGCAGTACTTC.